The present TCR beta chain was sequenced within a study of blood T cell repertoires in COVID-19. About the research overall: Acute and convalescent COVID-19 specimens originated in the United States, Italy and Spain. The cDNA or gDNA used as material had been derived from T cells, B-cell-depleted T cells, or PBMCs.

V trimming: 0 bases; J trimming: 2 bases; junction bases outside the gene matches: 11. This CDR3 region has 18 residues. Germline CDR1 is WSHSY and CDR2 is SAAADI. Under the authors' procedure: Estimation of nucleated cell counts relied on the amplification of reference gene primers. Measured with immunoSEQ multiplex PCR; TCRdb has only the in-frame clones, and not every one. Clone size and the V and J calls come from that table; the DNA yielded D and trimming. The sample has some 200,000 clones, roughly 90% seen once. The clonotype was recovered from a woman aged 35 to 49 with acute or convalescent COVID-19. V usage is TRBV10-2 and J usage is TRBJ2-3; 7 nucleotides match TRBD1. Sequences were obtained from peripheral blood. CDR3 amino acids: CASSESNSGTATTDTQYF. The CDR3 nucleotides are TGCGCCAGCAGTGAGTCGAACTCCGGGACAGCGACCACAGATACGCAGTATTTT.